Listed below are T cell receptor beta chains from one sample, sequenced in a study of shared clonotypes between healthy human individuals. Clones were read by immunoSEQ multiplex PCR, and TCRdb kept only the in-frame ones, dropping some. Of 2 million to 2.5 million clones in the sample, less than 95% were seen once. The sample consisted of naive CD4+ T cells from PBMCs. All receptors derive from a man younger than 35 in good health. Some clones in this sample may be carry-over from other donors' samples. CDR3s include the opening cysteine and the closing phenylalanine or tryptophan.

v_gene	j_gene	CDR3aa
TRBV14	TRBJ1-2	CASSPPGVRYGYTF
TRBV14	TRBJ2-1	CASSQGDEQFF
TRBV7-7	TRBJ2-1	CASEGTSGRSGEQFF
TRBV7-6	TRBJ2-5	CASSLDLAGAAQETQYF
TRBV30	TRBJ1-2	CAWSAFFGDGYTF
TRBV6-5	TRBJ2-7	CASSRSLATNYEQYF
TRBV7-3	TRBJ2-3	CASSLRLARGADTQYF
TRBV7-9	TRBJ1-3	CASSWGYPGNTIYF
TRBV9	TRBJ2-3	CASSALGLASWVEGGDTQYF
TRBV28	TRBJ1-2	CATLVPGTYYGYTF
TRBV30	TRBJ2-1	CAWNARQGYNEQFF
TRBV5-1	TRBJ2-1	CASVQTGGTYNEQFF
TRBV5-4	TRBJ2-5	CASSRTSGQETQYF
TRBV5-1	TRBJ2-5	CASSLQWGSVETQYF
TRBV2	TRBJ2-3	CARTNPGLAGVEPSTDTQYF
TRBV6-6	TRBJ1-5	CASSYGPGVGQPQHF
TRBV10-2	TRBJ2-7	CASSEPKDRGRIHEQYF
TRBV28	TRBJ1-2	CASIRRGTGQGSYGYTF
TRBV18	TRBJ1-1	CASSPDQGRNTEAFF
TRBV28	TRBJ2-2	CASRWTSGSFGELFF
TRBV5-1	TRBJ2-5	CASTGGQGQETQYF
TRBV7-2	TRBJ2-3	CASSVGTGADTQYF
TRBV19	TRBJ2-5	CASSSLRLAQQETQYF
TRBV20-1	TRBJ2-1	CSASGGREQFF
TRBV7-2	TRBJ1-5	CASSLEPASNQPQHF
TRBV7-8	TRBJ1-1	CASSPRRGNTEAFF
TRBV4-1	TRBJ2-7	CASSQEGGSYGEQYF
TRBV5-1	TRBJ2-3	CASSPARPTTDTQYF
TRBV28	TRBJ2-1	CASSSSGRDDEQFF
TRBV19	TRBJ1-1	CASRQQGWIKAFF
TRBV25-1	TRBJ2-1	CASSEFPQYNEQFF
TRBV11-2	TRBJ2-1	CASSLGRDFRSYNEQFF
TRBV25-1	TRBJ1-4	CASSDGNSNIEKLFF
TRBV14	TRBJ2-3	CASRGLASTDTQYF
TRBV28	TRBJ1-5	CASSLFGHHISNQPQHF
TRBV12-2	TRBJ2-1	CASRLEGIQGRGNEQFF
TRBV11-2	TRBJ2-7	CASLLGGGGWEQYF
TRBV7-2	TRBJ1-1	CASSLEGGTTEAFF
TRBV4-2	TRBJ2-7	CASSHSSGTSQGEQYF
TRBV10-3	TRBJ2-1	CAINPGGGPGNEQFF
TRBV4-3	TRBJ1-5	CASSPRQGQPQHF
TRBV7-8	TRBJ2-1	CASSGRQAVSYNEQFF
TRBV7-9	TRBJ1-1	CASSLPDRGNEAFF
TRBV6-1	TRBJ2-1	CASSAGLAYEQFF
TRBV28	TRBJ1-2	CASADTGPLNYGYTF
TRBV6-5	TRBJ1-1	CASSYKIQGFRAFF
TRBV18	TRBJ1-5	CASSLRREGGNQPQHF
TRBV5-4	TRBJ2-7	CASSLTSGRDSYEQYF
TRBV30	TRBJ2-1	CAWSVISGISFQFF
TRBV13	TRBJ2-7	CASSLSAAAYEQYF
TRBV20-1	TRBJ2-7	CSARDYYEQYF
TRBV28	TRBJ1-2	CASTYGNGYTF
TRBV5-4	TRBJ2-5	CASSLRGQETQYF
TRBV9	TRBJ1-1	CASSTGTVNTEAFF
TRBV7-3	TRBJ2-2	CASSLPGASGTGELFF